The 19 T cell receptor beta chains below all came from one sample that was sequenced in a study of CD8 T cells in Susac syndrome (dated 2019 in TCRdb). The method behind the library was the immunoSEQ multiplex PCR assay. RNA was extracted with the RNeasy kit and roughly 0.45 to 1 ug was reverse transcribed using random hexamers. The public reads were reanalyzed by TCRdb: fastp trimming at Q25, MiXCR alignment, in-frame beta chains only. Each CDR3 protein appears once, grouped with its most common genes and DNA. The sample data list around 200,000 distinct CDR3 sequences, and about 95% of these were observed just once. In total, the top ten clones hold approximately 0.075% of the sample. Material for sequencing was CD4+ T cells from PBMCs. These receptors were obtained from a human donor with multiple sclerosis.

The chain has TRBV30 and TRBJ2-3; D unclear. This CDR3 has 10 residues. CDR1 is GTSNPN and CDR2 is SVGIG in the germline V gene (reference sequence). V was clipped by 1 base and J by 12 bases, with 8 bases between them. The CDR3 DNA sequence: TGTGCCTGGAGTGCACAAGTCCAGTATTTT. This gives the protein CAWSAQVQYF. Together with reference TRBV30 and TRBJ2-3, the CDR3 gives the full variable domain: SQTIHQWPATLVQPVGSPLSLECTVEGTSNPNLYWYRQAAGRGLQLLFYSVGIGQISSEVPQNLSASRPQDRQFILSSKKLLLSDSGFYLCAWSAQVQYFGPGTRLTVL.

This clonotype was seen just once. V gene TRBV7-6 combines with J gene TRBJ1-2; 7 positions match TRBD1. The germline CDR1 and CDR2 sequences are SGHVS and FNYEAQ. Trimming took 5 bases from V and 7 from J; bases not matched to a gene: 4. The CDR3 runs 12 residues. The CDR3 region has the DNA TGTGCCAGCAGCCAGGGGGGCGGTGGCTACACCTTC. As protein: CASSQGGGGYTF. The whole variable domain, remainder taken from reference TRBV7-6 and TRBJ1-2, is GAGVSQSPRYKVTKRGQDVALRCDPISGHVSLYWYRQALGQGPEFLTYFNYEAQQDKSGLPNDRFSAERPEGSISTLTIQRTEQRDSAMYRCASSQGGGGYTFGSGTRLTVV.

The chain links TRBV12-3 or TRBV12-4 to TRBJ1-5; D possibly corresponds to TRBD1 (5 bases). The CDR3 runs 13 residues. V gave up 7 bases and J gave up 6 bases, with 13 bases separating them. The CDR3 region is CASMEGIGQPQHF. For the CDR3, the DNA is TGTGCCAGCATGGAGGGGATAGGTCAGCCCCAGCATTTT.

The chain has TRBV5-6 and TRBJ2-7; D is unresolved. Germline CDR1 reads SGHDT; CDR2 reads YYEEEE. This CDR3 is built from 14 residues. The V end was cut by 6 bases, the J end by 5 bases, with 18 bases between. The DNA of the CDR3 is TGTGCCAGCACACTCGGGCGGAGAGTCAACGAGCAGTACGTC. Protein product: CASTLGRRVNEQYV.

The chain employs TRBV3-1 and TRBJ2-7, with D possibly being TRBD2 (5 bases). V lost 1 base to trimming and J lost 6 bases, with 19 bases between them. The germline CDR1 and CDR2 sequences are LGHDT and YNNKEL (reference sequence). This CDR3 has 16 residues. CDR3 amino acids: CASSQVDPSGIGEQYF. The CDR3 region has the DNA TGTGCCAGCAGCCAAGTGGACCCTTCGGGGATAGGCGAGCAGTACTTC.

The genes are TRBV14 and TRBJ1-1; D unclear. The ends were cut back, 4 bases at V and 3 bases at J, with 9 bases in the middle. Germline V gives CDR1 SGHDN, CDR2 FVKESK. The CDR3 runs 13 residues. CDR3 coding DNA: TGTGCCAGCAGCCTAGGGATAGACACTGAAGCTTTCTTT. It encodes CASSLGIDTEAFF.

This chain connects TRBV3-1 to TRBJ2-5, with a weak D call TRBD2 (6 bases). In germline, CDR1 is LGHDT, CDR2 YNNKEL (reference sequence). Trimming left V 3 bases short and J 5 bases short, with 10 bases between. The CDR3 totals 13 residues. The CDR3 DNA follows: TGTGCCAGCAGCCAGCTAGCGTCGGAGACCCAGTACTTC. This encodes CASSQLASETQYF.

V is TRBV3-1 and J is TRBJ1-5, with 11 positions matching TRBD1. The trim removed 3 bases at V and 6 bases at J, leaving 7 bases unmatched. The CDR3 is 16 amino acids. In germline, CDR1 is LGHDT, CDR2 YNNKEL (reference sequence). CDR3 in amino acids: CASSHRGQGAIQPQHF. The CDR3 nucleotides are TGTGCCAGCAGCCATCGTGGACAGGGGGCTATTCAGCCCCAGCATTTT.

This clonotype appeared once. This rearrangement joins TRBV24-1 to TRBJ2-3, with D possibly being TRBD1 or TRBD2 (5 bases each). V was pared by 10 bases and J by 2 bases, with 12 bases between. The CDR3 has 13 amino acids. Germline values: CDR1 KGHDR, CDR2 SFDVKD. CDR3 DNA: TGTGCCACTGGGGACGGAAACACAGATACGCAGTATTTT. Amino acid sequence: CATGDGNTDTQYF.

The V and J genes are TRBV9 and TRBJ2-1; tentatively, D is TRBD2 (5 bases). The CDR3 is 14 amino acids. CDR1 is SGDLS and CDR2 is YYNGEE in the germline V gene. V was shortened by 2 bases and J by 0 bases, with 6 bases between the two germline ends. The chain's CDR3 is CASSVGSSYNEQFF. The CDR3 bases are TGTGCCAGCAGCGTGGGGAGCTCCTACAATGAGCAGTTCTTC.

The chain has TRBV15 and TRBJ1-3; no clear D gene. V was pared by 3 bases and J by 2 bases, with 8 bases between. Germline V CDR1 and CDR2: LNHNV, YYDKDF (reference sequence). CDR3 length: 14 residues. The CDR3 is CATSRTLTGNTIYF. The CDR3 coding sequence is TGTGCCACCAGCAGGACTCTGACTGGAAACACCATATATTTT.

The V gene is TRBV2, the J gene TRBJ2-1, with D possibly matching TRBD2 (6 bases). Germline CDR1 reads SNHLY; CDR2 reads FYNNEI. The V gene lost 8 bases and the J gene lost 4 bases, with 12 bases spanning the gap. There are 13 residues in the CDR3. DNA for the CDR3: TGTGCCAGCCTCACTGGGGGGTACAATGAGCAGTTCTTC. It translates to CASLTGGYNEQFF.

The gene calls are TRBV20-1 and TRBJ2-5, with 7 bases that match TRBD1. This CDR3 is 12 amino acids long. Losses at the gene ends were 6 bases for V and 1 base for J; bases not matched to a gene: 2. CDR1 is DFQATT and CDR2 is SNEGSKA in the germline V gene (reference sequence). Here the CDR3 DNA reads TGCAGTGCGGGGGACAGCCAAGAGACCCAGTACTTC. It encodes CSAGDSQETQYF.

V usage is TRBV15 and J usage is TRBJ1-2, with a possible D match to TRBD1 (6 bases). The CDR3 spans 14 residues. V was clipped by 0 bases and J by 8 bases, with 13 bases between them. Germline V gene lookup returns CDR1 LNHNV and CDR2 YYDKDF (reference sequence). The CDR3 protein is CATSRDWPGDGYTF. CDR3 in DNA: TGTGCCACCAGCAGAGATTGGCCAGGGGACGGCTACACCTTC.

The chain recombines TRBV12-3 or TRBV12-4 with TRBJ1-2, with D possibly being TRBD1 (5 bases). The CDR3 spans 14 residues. Trimming shortened V by 1 base and J by 7 bases, and 13 bases separated the two germline ends. The CDR3 nucleotides read TGTGCCAGCAGTTTAGGGCAGGGCATGAGTGGCTACACCTTC. Its translation: CASSLGQGMSGYTF.

This clonotype came up once. The chain employs TRBV3-1 and TRBJ1-2, with a weak D call TRBD1 (6 bases). Germline CDR1 reads LGHDT; CDR2 reads YNNKEL (reference sequence). Trimming took off 5 bases at V and 7 bases at J, with 14 bases between the two ends. This CDR3 contains 13 residues. The CDR3 sequence is CASSSQGIGGYTF. The DNA of the CDR3 is TGTGCCAGCAGCTCACAGGGTATCGGTGGCTACACCTTC.

This chain uses TRBV29-1 with TRBJ1-1, with D possibly TRBD1 on 5 matching bases. The CDR3 covers 15 residues. The germline V gene has CDR1 SQVTM and CDR2 ANQGSEA. The ends were cut back, 4 bases at V and 6 bases at J, with 21 bases in the middle. The CDR3 DNA is TGCAGCGTTGCCCCTCCACAGGCCCGGGAGGCTGAAGCTTTCTTT. It encodes CSVAPPQAREAEAFF.

The chain employs TRBV5-1 and TRBJ2-3; possible D gene TRBD2, 5 bases. Germline-derived CDR1 and CDR2 are SGHRS and YFSETQ. Trimming cost V 4 bases and J 4 bases, with 16 bases left between them. CDR3 size: 15 residues. DNA for the CDR3: TGCGCCAGCAGCACGGGAAGTCGCGGTTCAGATACGCAGTATTTT. It codes for CASSTGSRGSDTQYF.

This rearrangement joins TRBV6-6 to TRBJ1-1; D gene uncertain. CDR3 length equals 11 residues. Trimming took 7 bases from V and 7 from J, leaving 10 bases between them. CDR1 MNHNY and CDR2 SVGAGI come from the germline V gene (reference sequence). The CDR3 here is CASNDEGEAFF. In DNA form, the CDR3 reads TGTGCCAGCAATGACGAGGGTGAAGCTTTCTTT.